This T cell receptor (beta chain) comes out of a study of vaccination effects on CD4 cells after COVID-19. Study-wide results and caveats: Relatively few convalescent patients took part in the study, which had no early post-infection timepoints.

Note on this clone: The antigen remains undetermined.

Ahead of sequencing, the ViraFEST assay grew antigen-specific CD4+ T cells using viral peptide pools. Culturing for 9 to 10 days preceded CD4+ T cell isolation. The vaccine recipients had no prior SARS-CoV-2 infection, with negative nucleocapsid antibodies. Cultures had half their medium replaced with IL-2 medium on days 3 and 7. Clones were sequenced by immunoSEQ multiplex PCR, and TCRdb holds only the in-frame ones, with some missing. The profile shows tens of thousands of clones, under 85% of them singletons. V dropped 6 bases and J dropped 0 bases, with 7 bases sitting between them. CDR1 and CDR2 (germline): ENHRY, SYGVKD. This CDR3 has 13 residues.

The sample here was CD4+ T cells from PBMCs cultured with HCoV-NL63 spike peptides, taken before COVID-19 vaccination. The chain is built from TRBV10-3 and TRBJ2-3, with D perhaps TRBD1 (5 bases). The sequence derives from a human donor who received a COVID-19 vaccine. The CDR3 bases are TGTGCCATCAGATCAGGGAGCACAGATACGCAGTATTTT. It specifies CAIRSGSTDTQYF.